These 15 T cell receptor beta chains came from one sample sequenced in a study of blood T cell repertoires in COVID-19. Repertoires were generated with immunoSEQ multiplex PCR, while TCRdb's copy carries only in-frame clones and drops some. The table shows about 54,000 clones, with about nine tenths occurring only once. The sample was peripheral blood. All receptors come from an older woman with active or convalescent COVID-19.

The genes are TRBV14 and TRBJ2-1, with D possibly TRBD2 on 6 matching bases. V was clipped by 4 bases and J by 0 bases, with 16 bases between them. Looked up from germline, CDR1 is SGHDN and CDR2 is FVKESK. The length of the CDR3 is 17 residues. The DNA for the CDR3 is TGTGCCAGCAGCCGGACCCTAAGGGACTTCTCCTACAATGAGCAGTTCTTC. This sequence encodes CASSRTLRDFSYNEQFF.

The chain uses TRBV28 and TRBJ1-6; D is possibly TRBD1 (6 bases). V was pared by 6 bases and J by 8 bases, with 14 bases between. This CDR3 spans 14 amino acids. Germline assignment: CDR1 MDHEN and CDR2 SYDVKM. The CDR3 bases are TGTGCCAGCAGGCCGGGACACCAATATTCACCCCTCCACTTT. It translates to CASRPGHQYSPLHF.

The CDR3 nucleotides are TGTGCCAGCAGCTCGTCACTAGCGGGAGTTGAGACCCAGTACTTC. This encodes CASSSSLAGVETQYF. The chain is built from TRBV5-4 and TRBJ2-5; TRBD2 matches at 11 bases. This CDR3 contains 15 residues. CDR1 and CDR2 from the germline V gene are SGHNT and YYREEE (reference sequence). The junction had 6 bases not matched to a gene; V was cut back by 3 bases and J by 5 bases.

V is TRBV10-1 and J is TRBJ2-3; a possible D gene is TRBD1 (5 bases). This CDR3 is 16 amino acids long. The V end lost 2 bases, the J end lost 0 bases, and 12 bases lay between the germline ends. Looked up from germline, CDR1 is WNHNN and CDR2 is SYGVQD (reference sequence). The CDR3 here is CASSEPEQESTDTQYF. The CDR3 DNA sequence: TGCGCCAGCAGTGAGCCCGAACAGGAAAGCACAGATACGCAGTATTTT.

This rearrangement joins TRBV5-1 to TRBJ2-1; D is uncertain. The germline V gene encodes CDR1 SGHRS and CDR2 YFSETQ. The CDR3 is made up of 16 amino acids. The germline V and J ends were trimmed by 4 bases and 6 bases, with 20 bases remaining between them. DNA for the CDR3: TGCGCCAGCAGCCCCGAGTATGGAATCGACTCCAATGAGCAGTTCTTC. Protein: CASSPEYGIDSNEQFF.

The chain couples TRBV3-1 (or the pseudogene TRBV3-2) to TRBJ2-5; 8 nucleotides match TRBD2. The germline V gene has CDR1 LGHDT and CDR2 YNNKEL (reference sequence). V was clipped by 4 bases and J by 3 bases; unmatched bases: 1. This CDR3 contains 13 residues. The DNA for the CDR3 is TGTGCCAGCAGCCTCGGGGGGGAAGAGACCCAGTACTTC. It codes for CASSLGGEETQYF.

DNA of the CDR3: TGCAGAGCCACCCAGAACACTGAAGCTTTCTTT. It is translated as CRATQNTEAFF. V and J are TRBV20-1 and TRBJ1-1, with D unclear. The germline V gene encodes CDR1 DFQATT and CDR2 SNEGSKA (reference sequence). The CDR3 spans 11 residues.

The CDR3 DNA reads as TGTGCCACCAGCAGAGGCCGTGCCGTAAAGGAGGCCCAGTACTTC. This translates into CATSRGRAVKEAQYF. This rearrangement joins TRBV15 to TRBJ2-5; the D gene is possibly TRBD2 (5 bases). Germline assignment: CDR1 LNHNV and CDR2 YYDKDF (reference sequence). CDR3 length equals 15 residues. V was cut by 1 base and J by 9 bases, with 18 bases left in between.

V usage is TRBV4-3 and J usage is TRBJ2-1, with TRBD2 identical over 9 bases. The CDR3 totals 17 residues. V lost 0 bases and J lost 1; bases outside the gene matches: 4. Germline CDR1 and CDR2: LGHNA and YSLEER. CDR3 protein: CASSQDSLAGSYNEQFF. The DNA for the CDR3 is TGCGCCAGCAGCCAAGACTCACTAGCGGGTTCCTACAATGAGCAGTTCTTC.

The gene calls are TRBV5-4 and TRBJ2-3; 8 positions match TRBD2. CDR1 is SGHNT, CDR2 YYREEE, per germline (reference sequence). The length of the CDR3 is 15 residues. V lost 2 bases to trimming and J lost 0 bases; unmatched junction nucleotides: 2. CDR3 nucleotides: TGTGCCAGCAGCTTTCTAGCGGGTAGCACAGATACGCAGTATTTT. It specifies CASSFLAGSTDTQYF.

The CDR3 spells CASTWGQVSNQPQHF. DNA of the CDR3: TGTGCCAGTACTTGGGGACAGGTGAGCAATCAGCCCCAGCATTTT. The chain employs TRBV19 and TRBJ1-5, with 8 bases matching TRBD1. V shed 7 bases, J shed 1 base, and the junction held 6 bases outside the gene matches. The CDR3 is made up of 15 amino acids. Germline V gene lookup returns CDR1 LNHDA and CDR2 SQIVND (reference sequence). Full variable domain (remainder filled in from reference TRBV19 and TRBJ1-5): DGGITQSPKYLFRKEGQNVTLSCEQNLNHDAMYWYRQDPGQGLRLIYYSQIVNDFQKGDIAEGYSVSREKKESFPLTVTSAQKNPTAFYLCASTWGQVSNQPQHFGDGTRLSIL.

The CDR3 reads CASSWTGSAGELFF. The CDR3 DNA reads as TGTGCCAGCAGCTGGACAGGGTCGGCGGGGGAGCTGTTTTTT. The chain recombines TRBV7-9 with TRBJ2-2, with 8 positions matching TRBD1. CDR3 length: 14 amino acids. Germline CDR1 is SEHNR and CDR2 is FQNEAQ (reference sequence). The V gene end was trimmed by 4 bases and the J gene end by 8 bases; junction bases not matched to a gene: 6.

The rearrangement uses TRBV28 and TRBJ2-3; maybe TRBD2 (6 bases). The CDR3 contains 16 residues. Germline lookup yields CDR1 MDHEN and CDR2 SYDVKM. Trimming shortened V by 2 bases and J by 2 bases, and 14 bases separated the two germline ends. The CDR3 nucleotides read TGTGCCAGCAGTTTACGGGGGAGACGGGACACAGATACGCAGTATTTT. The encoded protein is CASSLRGRRDTDTQYF.

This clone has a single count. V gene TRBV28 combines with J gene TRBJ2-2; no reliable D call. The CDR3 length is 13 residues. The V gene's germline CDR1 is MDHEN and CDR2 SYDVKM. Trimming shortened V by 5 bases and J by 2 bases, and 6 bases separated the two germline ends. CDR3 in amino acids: CASSLLNTGELFF. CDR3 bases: TGTGCCAGCAGTCTACTTAACACCGGGGAGCTGTTTTTT.

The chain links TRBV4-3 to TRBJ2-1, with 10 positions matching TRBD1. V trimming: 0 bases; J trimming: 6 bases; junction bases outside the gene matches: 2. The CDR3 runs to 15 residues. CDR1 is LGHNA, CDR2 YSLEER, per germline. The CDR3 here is CASSQDGTGANEQFF. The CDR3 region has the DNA TGCGCCAGCAGCCAAGATGGGACAGGGGCCAATGAGCAGTTCTTC.